What follows is one T cell receptor beta chain and its context. The antigen is not known. These data come from a study of shared clonotypes between healthy human individuals. Study results and caveats: The naive CD4 repertoires of several donors were compared, and approximately 5% of clonotypes were shared.

Deep level was the assay's run setting. The method was immunoSEQ multiplex PCR; TCRdb's version includes in-frame clones alone and lacks a portion of them. This sample has roughly 2,300,000 clones, with under 95% found just once. The CDR3 extends over 15 amino acids. Germline V gene lookup returns CDR1 SGHRS and CDR2 YFSETQ. V shed 4 bases and J 4 bases; nucleotides not matched to a gene: 9. Donors were healthy HIV-negative adults without recent acute infections or vaccinations. The source of this sequence is a man between 18 and 35 years old in good health. Some clones in this sample may be carry-over from other donors' samples. This rearrangement joins TRBV5-1 to TRBJ1-2; 8 bases are shared with TRBD1. Sample: naive CD4+ T cells from PBMCs. Subset denoted: CD45RA+ positively selected. In DNA, the CDR3 is TGCGCCAGCAGCCAAGGACAGGGAAGAGGCTATGGCTACACCTTC. Its translation: CASSQGQGRGYGYTF.